What follows are 27 T cell receptor beta chains derived from one specimen sequenced in a study of PD-1 blockade in classical Hodgkin lymphoma. TCRdb's copy holds only in-frame clones and misses some; the assay was immunoSEQ multiplex PCR. The sample shows 27,000 or so clones, 75% to 90% of them seen only once. Time point specified: cycle 4 day 1 (C4D1), after more than five weeks of nivolumab. Following autologous stem cell transplantation, relapse occurred in every patient, and exposure to brentuximab vedotin varied. Negative selection with magnetic separation was used to purify CD4+ T cells from thawed PBMCs. The specimen was CD4+ T cells from blood, collected before the fourth cycle of nivolumab. The receptors were sampled from a human donor with classical Hodgkin lymphoma.

The chain uses TRBV4-1 and TRBJ1-2; D is undetermined. CDR1 and CDR2 from the germline V gene are MGHRA and YSYEKL. The CDR3 has 17 residues. V lost 1 base to trimming and J lost 6 bases, with 21 bases between them. CDR3 protein: CASSQGSAGPLRDGYTF. Written as DNA, the CDR3 is TGCGCCAGCAGCCAAGGGAGTGCAGGACCACTAAGGGATGGCTACACCTTC.

The chain has TRBV27 and TRBJ1-2; TRBD1 matches at 7 bases. J gave up 2 bases and V 3 bases, and 15 bases lay outside the gene matches. This CDR3 comprises 18 residues. CDR1 and CDR2 from the germline V gene are MNHEY and SMNVEV (reference sequence). CDR3 amino acids: CASSFLKGPTTGNYGYTF. As DNA, the CDR3 is TGTGCCAGCAGTTTCCTTAAAGGACCTACGACAGGGAACTATGGCTACACCTTC.

This chain links TRBV10-2 with TRBJ1-4; 7 bases are shared with TRBD1. CDR1 and CDR2 (germline): WSHSY, SAAADI. There are 15 residues in the CDR3. Germline trimming cut 3 bases from V and 8 bases from J; bases unmatched to any gene: 9. CDR3 protein: CASSDQGQMDEKLFF. The DNA of the CDR3 is TGCGCCAGCAGTGACCAGGGACAGATGGACGAAAAACTGTTTTTT.

This sequence joins TRBV18 and TRBJ2-7; 7 bases fit TRBD1. The J segment lost 6 bases and the V segment lost 4 bases, leaving 6 bases of the junction unmatched. CDR1 KGHSH and CDR2 LQKENI come from the germline V gene. CDR3 length: 13 residues. CDR3 protein: CASSLTGTAEQYF. In DNA form, the CDR3 reads TGTGCCAGCTCACTAACAGGGACAGCCGAGCAGTACTTC.

Written as DNA, the CDR3 is TGTGCCAGCAGCTTGGCCGCGGGACAGGGAGCTGGAAACACCATATATTTT. It translates to CASSLAAGQGAGNTIYF. The chain employs TRBV5-4 and TRBJ1-3; 9 nucleotides match TRBD1. This CDR3 spans 17 amino acids. Germline values: CDR1 SGHNT, CDR2 YYREEE (reference sequence). V trimming: 0 bases; J trimming: 2 bases; junction bases outside the gene matches: 6. Together with reference TRBV5-4 and TRBJ1-3, the CDR3 gives the full variable domain: ETGVTQSPTHLIKTRGQQVTLRCSSQSGHNTVSWYQQALGQGPQFIFQYYREEENGRGNFPPRFSGLQFPNYSSELNVNALELDDSALYLCASSLAAGQGAGNTIYFGEGSWLTVV.

This chain uses TRBV19 with TRBJ2-7; D remains ambiguous. Germline CDR1 is LNHDA and CDR2 is SQIVND (reference sequence). With 5 bases removed from V and 3 bases from J, the gap between germline ends came to 14 bases. The CDR3 has 14 residues. The CDR3: CASSRRQLNYEQYF. In DNA, the CDR3 is TGTGCCAGTAGTCGCCGGCAGTTAAACTACGAGCAGTACTTC.

The chain recombines TRBV5-7 with TRBJ2-3, with D perhaps TRBD1 (6 bases). TRBV5-7 is noted as an ORF with a role that remains uncertain. There are 14 residues in the CDR3. V lost 0 bases and J lost 6, with 11 bases in between. The CDR3 nucleotides are TGTGCCAGCAGCTTGGGCAGGGGTACCGATACGCAGTATTTT. Translating it yields CASSLGRGTDTQYF.

This chain uses TRBV27 with TRBJ2-1, with D possibly matching TRBD1 (6 bases). The CDR3 runs to 15 residues. Germline V CDR1 and CDR2: MNHEY, SMNVEV (reference sequence). V was clipped by 2 bases and J by 3 bases, with 11 bases between them. CDR3 in DNA: TGTGCCAGCAGTTTAAGGCAGGGGAGCTACAATGAGCAGTTCTTC. Its protein is CASSLRQGSYNEQFF.

This chain links TRBV5-4 with TRBJ2-3, with D unresolved. Germline V gene lookup returns CDR1 SGHNT and CDR2 YYREEE (reference sequence). Trimming removed 0 bases at V and 1 base at J, with 6 bases between. This CDR3 comprises 14 residues. CDR3: CASSLVSRTDTQYF. Here the CDR3 DNA reads TGTGCCAGCAGCTTGGTTTCTCGCACAGATACGCAGTATTTT.

V usage is TRBV5-1 and J usage is TRBJ1-1; the D is unclear. The CDR3 is 12 amino acids. Germline values: CDR1 SGHRS, CDR2 YFSETQ. Between the trimmed V and J ends, which lost 7 bases and 0 bases, there was a span of 7 bases. CDR3 bases: TGCGCCAGCGGGCAGATGAACACTGAAGCTTTCTTT. Translated, it gives CASGQMNTEAFF.

The chain has TRBV7-9 and TRBJ1-3; no reliable D call. CDR3 length equals 14 residues. CDR1 is SEHNR, CDR2 FQNEAQ, per germline (reference sequence). V shed 5 bases and J shed 0 bases, with 8 bases lying between them. The CDR3 nucleotides are TGTGCCAGCAGCCGCCGGGACTCTGGAAACACCATATATTTT. It is translated as CASSRRDSGNTIYF. Filled out from reference TRBV7-9 and TRBJ1-3, the complete variable domain reads DTGVSQNPRHKITKRGQNVTFRCDPISEHNRLYWYRQTLGQGPEFLTYFQNEAQLEKSRLLSDRFSAERPKGSFSTLEIQRTEQGDSAMYLCASSRRDSGNTIYFGEGSWLTVV.

This rearrangement joins TRBV18 to TRBJ2-6; D is uncertain. The V end was cut by 3 bases, the J end by 0 bases, with 3 bases between. Germline CDR1 KGHSH, CDR2 LQKENI. The CDR3 extends over 14 amino acids. CDR3 nucleotides: TGTGCCAGCTCACCGTTCTCTGGGGCCAACGTCCTGACTTTC. Encoded protein: CASSPFSGANVLTF.

V usage is TRBV9 and J usage is TRBJ2-3; D is possibly TRBD2 (6 bases). V was pared by 3 bases and J by 5 bases, with 10 bases between. The CDR3 covers 13 residues. The germline V gene has CDR1 SGDLS and CDR2 YYNGEE. In DNA form, the CDR3 reads TGTGCCAGCAGCGCCGGGACTCAAGATACGCAGTATTTT. The encoded protein is CASSAGTQDTQYF.

The rearrangement joins TRBV5-1 to TRBJ2-7; 7 bases are shared with TRBD2. CDR3 length: 17 amino acids. V lost 3 bases and J lost 0; bases outside the gene matches: 12. Germline V CDR1 and CDR2: SGHRS, YFSETQ. CDR3 protein: CASSYGTTYSSSYEQYF. The DNA for the CDR3 is TGCGCCAGCAGCTACGGGACTACTTATTCTAGCTCCTACGAGCAGTACTTC.

This chain joins TRBV6-6 and TRBJ1-1, with 7 bases identical to TRBD1. Germline loops: CDR1 MNHNY, CDR2 SVGAGI (reference sequence). This CDR3 has 14 amino acids. Trimming took 0 bases from V and 7 from J; bases not matched to a gene: 5. CDR3 protein: CASSYSTGTNEAFF. CDR3 sequence (DNA): TGTGCCAGCAGTTACTCGACAGGGACCAATGAAGCTTTCTTT.

The V call is TRBV2, the J call TRBJ2-3; 8 nucleotides agree with TRBD1. V shed 3 bases and J 4 bases; nucleotides not matched to a gene: 6. CDR1 SNHLY and CDR2 FYNNEI come from the germline V gene. This CDR3 region has 15 residues. The CDR3 DNA is TGTGCCAGCAGTGATCAGGGGGCTGTTGCAGATACGCAGTATTTT. It is translated as CASSDQGAVADTQYF.

The CDR3: CASSQGQSTDTQYF. CDR3 nucleotides: TGCGCCAGCAGCCAAGGGCAGAGCACAGATACGCAGTATTTT. The chain employs TRBV4-3 and TRBJ2-3; D uncertain. This CDR3 spans 14 amino acids. V was trimmed by 1 base and J by 0 bases, leaving 5 bases between them. The germline V gene encodes CDR1 LGHNA and CDR2 YSLEER.

The chain has TRBV7-2 and TRBJ2-7; D is unresolved. The CDR3 is 11 residues long. The germline V gene encodes CDR1 SGHTA and CDR2 FQGNSA. Trimming removed 8 bases at V and 5 bases at J, with 10 bases between. The CDR3 reads CASALLHEQYF. DNA for the CDR3: TGTGCCAGCGCCCTCCTCCACGAGCAGTACTTC.

CDR3: CASSFIGPTDTQYF. CDR3 nucleotide sequence: TGTGCCAGCAGCTTCATCGGACCTACAGATACGCAGTATTTT. This chain links TRBV11-2 with TRBJ2-3; D ambiguous. CDR1 is SGHAT, CDR2 FQNNGV, per germline. CDR3 length equals 14 residues. The V and J ends lost 3 bases and 3 bases respectively, with 10 bases between them. Drawing the rest from reference TRBV11-2 and TRBJ2-3, the complete variable domain is EAGVAQSPRYKIIEKRQSVAFWCNPISGHATLYWYQQILGQGPKLLIQFQNNGVVDDSQLPKDRFSAERLKGVDSTLKIQPAKLEDSAVYLCASSFIGPTDTQYFGPGTRLTVL.

The rearrangement joins TRBV20-1 to TRBJ2-5; D call uncertain. V lost 4 bases and J 5 bases, leaving 8 bases between the germline ends. The CDR3 contains 11 residues. Germline CDR1 DFQATT, CDR2 SNEGSKA (reference sequence). CDR3 protein: CSATPPETQYF. The CDR3 DNA sequence: TGCAGTGCTACCCCCCCCGAGACCCAGTACTTC.

V usage is TRBV10-3 and J usage is TRBJ1-2; the match to TRBD1 covers 8 bases. Trimming at V came to 0 bases and at J to 6 bases, leaving 6 bases not matched to a gene. The CDR3 covers 15 residues. Germline CDR1 is ENHRY and CDR2 is SYGVKD. In DNA, the CDR3 is TGTGCCATCAGTGAGTCGACAGGGGCTTACAATGGCTACACCTTC. As protein: CAISESTGAYNGYTF.

V gene TRBV5-5 combines with J gene TRBJ2-7; tentative D call: TRBD1 (5 bases). The germline CDR1 and CDR2 sequences are SGHKS and YYEKEE (reference sequence). The V gene lost 0 bases and the J gene lost 3 bases, with 10 bases spanning the gap. This CDR3 has 14 residues. The CDR3: CASSLGGRDYEQYF. The CDR3 nucleotides are TGTGCCAGCAGCTTGGGGGGCAGGGACTACGAGCAGTACTTC.

The chain combines TRBV7-2 with TRBJ1-2; the D is unclear. The V gene's germline CDR1 is SGHTA and CDR2 FQGNSA. This CDR3 has 17 residues. V gave up 1 base and J gave up 10 bases, with 25 bases separating them. CDR3 sequence (DNA): TGTGCCAGCAGCTTAGAGGCCGTGGCGCGGAACACGGGAGACTACACCTTC. Translation: CASSLEAVARNTGDYTF.

This clone was counted once. The chain uses TRBV7-9 and TRBJ1-1; 7 nucleotides match TRBD1. This CDR3 comprises 14 residues. J was trimmed by 6 bases and V by 5 bases; bases with no gene match: 9. Germline CDR1 reads SEHNR; CDR2 reads FQNEAQ (reference sequence). CDR3 coding DNA: TGTGCCAGCAGCCCGACCGGACAGGAACCTGAAGCTTTCTTT. Encoded protein: CASSPTGQEPEAFF.

The rearrangement uses TRBV6-4 and TRBJ1-1; tentative D call: TRBD1 (5 bases). The germline V and J ends were trimmed by 4 bases and 1 base, with 7 bases remaining between them. This CDR3 spans 13 amino acids. Germline V gene sequence: CDR1 MRHNA, CDR2 SNTAGT. CDR3 sequence: CASSAQANTEAFF. CDR3 sequence (DNA): TGTGCCAGCAGTGCACAGGCGAACACTGAAGCTTTCTTT.

V usage is TRBV7-2 and J usage is TRBJ2-7, with TRBD2 matching over 12 bases. The junction had 3 bases not matched to a gene; V was cut back by 1 base and J by 2 bases. Germline V gene lookup returns CDR1 SGHTA and CDR2 FQGNSA. The CDR3 has 16 residues. The CDR3 coding sequence is TGTGCCAGCAGCTTAGATGGACTAGCGGGGCCCTACGAGCAGTACTTC. Translated, it gives CASSLDGLAGPYEQYF. The full variable domain, in which reference TRBV7-2 and TRBJ2-7 provide the parts outside the CDR3, is GAGVSQSPSNKVTEKGKDVELRCDPISGHTALYWYRQSLGQGLEFLIYFQGNSAPDKSGLPSDRFSAERTGGSVSTLTIQRTQQEDSAVYLCASSLDGLAGPYEQYFGPGTRLTVT.

This clone was seen only a few times. The chain combines TRBV4-3 with TRBJ1-2, with 7 bases identical to TRBD1. CDR3 length: 16 amino acids. The germline V gene encodes CDR1 LGHNA and CDR2 YSLEER. Losses at the gene ends were 4 bases for V and 1 base for J; bases not matched to a gene: 9. The CDR3 reads CASSPWTGSRNYGYTF. CDR3 nucleotide sequence: TGCGCCAGCAGCCCTTGGACAGGCTCCCGTAACTATGGCTACACCTTC.